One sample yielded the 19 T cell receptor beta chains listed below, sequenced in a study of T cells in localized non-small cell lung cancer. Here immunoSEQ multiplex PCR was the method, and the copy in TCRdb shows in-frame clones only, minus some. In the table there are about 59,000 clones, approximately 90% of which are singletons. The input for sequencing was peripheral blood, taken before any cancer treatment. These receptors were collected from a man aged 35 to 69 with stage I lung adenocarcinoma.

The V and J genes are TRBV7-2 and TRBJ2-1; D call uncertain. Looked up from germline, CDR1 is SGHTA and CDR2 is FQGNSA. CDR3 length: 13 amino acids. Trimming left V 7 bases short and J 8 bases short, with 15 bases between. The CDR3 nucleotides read TGTGCCAGCACGTTTGTGAAGGTCGATGAGCAGTTCTTC. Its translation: CASTFVKVDEQFF.

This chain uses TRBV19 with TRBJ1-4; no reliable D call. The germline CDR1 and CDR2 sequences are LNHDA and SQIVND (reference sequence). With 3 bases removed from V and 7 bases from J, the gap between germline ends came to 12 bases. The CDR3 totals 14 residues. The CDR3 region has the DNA TGTGCCAGTAGTATGAACCATAGGTTTGAAAAACTGTTTTTT. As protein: CASSMNHRFEKLFF.

CDR3 nucleotide sequence: TGTGCCATCAGTGAGTCCACCTACGAGCAGTACTTC. This translates into CAISESTYEQYF. This rearrangement joins TRBV10-3 to TRBJ2-7; D gene uncertain. Trimming left V 0 bases short and J 2 bases short, with 2 bases between. Germline CDR1 and CDR2: ENHRY and SYGVKD. The CDR3 spans 12 residues.

This CDR3 reads CASSPTPGRPNYGYTF. The CDR3 DNA follows: TGTGCCAGTAGCCCAACCCCGGGACGACCGAACTATGGCTACACCTTC. The genes are TRBV19 and TRBJ1-2; TRBD1 might be the D (5 bases). The V gene lost 6 bases and the J gene lost 2 bases, with 19 bases spanning the gap. Germline lookup yields CDR1 LNHDA and CDR2 SQIVND (reference sequence). The CDR3 has 16 residues.

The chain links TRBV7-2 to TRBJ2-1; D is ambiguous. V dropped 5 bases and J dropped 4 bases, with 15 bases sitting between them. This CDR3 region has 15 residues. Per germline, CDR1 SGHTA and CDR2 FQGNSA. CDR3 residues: CASSRSRAIYNEQFF. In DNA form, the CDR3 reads TGTGCCAGCAGCCGTTCCCGGGCCATATACAATGAGCAGTTCTTC.

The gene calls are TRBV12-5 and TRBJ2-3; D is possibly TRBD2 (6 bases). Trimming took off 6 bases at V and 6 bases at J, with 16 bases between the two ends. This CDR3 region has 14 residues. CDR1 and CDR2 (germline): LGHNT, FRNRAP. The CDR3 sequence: CASGRGNHFDTQYF. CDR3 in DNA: TGTGCTAGTGGGCGGGGCAATCACTTTGATACGCAGTATTTT.

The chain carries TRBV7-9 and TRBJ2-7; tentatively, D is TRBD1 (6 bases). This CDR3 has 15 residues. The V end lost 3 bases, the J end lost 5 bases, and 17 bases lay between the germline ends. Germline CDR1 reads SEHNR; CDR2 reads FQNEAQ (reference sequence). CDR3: CASSFTGTFYHEQYF. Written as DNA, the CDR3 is TGTGCCAGCAGCTTTACCGGGACATTCTACCACGAGCAGTACTTC.

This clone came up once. The CDR3 DNA sequence: TGTGCCTGGAGTAAAGGGGCCAGCTCCTATAATTCACCCCTCCACTTT. Protein: CAWSKGASSYNSPLHF. The chain links TRBV30 to TRBJ1-6; a possible D gene is TRBD1 (5 bases). CDR3 length equals 16 residues. Germline V gene sequence: CDR1 GTSNPN, CDR2 SVGIG (reference sequence). The V end was cut by 2 bases, the J end by 0 bases, with 11 bases between.

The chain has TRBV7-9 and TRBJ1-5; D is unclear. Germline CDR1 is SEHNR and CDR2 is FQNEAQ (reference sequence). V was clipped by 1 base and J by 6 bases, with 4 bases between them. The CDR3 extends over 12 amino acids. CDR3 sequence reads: CASSLVGQPQHF. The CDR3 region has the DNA TGTGCCAGCAGCTTAGTTGGTCAGCCCCAGCATTTT.

Here the CDR3 DNA reads TGCGCCAGCAAGAAACAGGGCAGCTACACCTTC. It yields the protein CASKKQGSYTF. This sequence joins TRBV5-1 and TRBJ1-2; the D gene is possibly TRBD1 (6 bases). Per germline, CDR1 SGHRS and CDR2 YFSETQ. Trimming stripped 6 bases from V and 9 bases from J, with 12 bases between. CDR3 length: 11 residues.

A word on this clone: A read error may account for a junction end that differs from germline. The CDR3 DNA reads as TGTGCCAGCAGCGTAACTTTGGATACGCAGTATTTT. Protein sequence: CASSVTLDTQYF. The chain couples TRBV7-3 to TRBJ2-3, with D unresolved. The germline V gene has CDR1 SGHTA and CDR2 FQGTGA. The CDR3 runs 12 residues.

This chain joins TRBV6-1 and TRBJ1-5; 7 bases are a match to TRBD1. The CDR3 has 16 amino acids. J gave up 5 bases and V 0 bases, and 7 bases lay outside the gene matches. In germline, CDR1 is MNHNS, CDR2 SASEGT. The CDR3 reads CASSEAMRGLYQPQHF. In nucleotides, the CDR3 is TGTGCCAGCAGTGAAGCAATGAGGGGGCTGTATCAGCCCCAGCATTTT.

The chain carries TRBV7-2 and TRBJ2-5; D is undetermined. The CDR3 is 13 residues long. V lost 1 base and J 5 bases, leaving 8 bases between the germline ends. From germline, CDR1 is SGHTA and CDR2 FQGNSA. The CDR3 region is CASSLVFGETQYF. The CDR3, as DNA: TGTGCCAGCAGCTTAGTGTTCGGGGAGACCCAGTACTTC.

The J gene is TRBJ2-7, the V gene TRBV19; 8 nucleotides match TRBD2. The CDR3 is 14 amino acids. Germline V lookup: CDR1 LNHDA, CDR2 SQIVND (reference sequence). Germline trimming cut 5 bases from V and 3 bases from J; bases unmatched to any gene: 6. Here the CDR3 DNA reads TGTGCCAGTAGTGACGGGGGGGGGCACTACGAGCAGTACTTC. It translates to CASSDGGGHYEQYF.

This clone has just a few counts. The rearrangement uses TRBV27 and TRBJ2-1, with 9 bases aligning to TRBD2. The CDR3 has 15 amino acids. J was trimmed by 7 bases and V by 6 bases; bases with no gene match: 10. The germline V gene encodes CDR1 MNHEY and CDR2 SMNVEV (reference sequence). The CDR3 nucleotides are TGTGCCAGCAGCCCCCGGGGGGCGGGAGGGAATGAGCAGTTCTTC. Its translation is CASSPRGAGGNEQFF.

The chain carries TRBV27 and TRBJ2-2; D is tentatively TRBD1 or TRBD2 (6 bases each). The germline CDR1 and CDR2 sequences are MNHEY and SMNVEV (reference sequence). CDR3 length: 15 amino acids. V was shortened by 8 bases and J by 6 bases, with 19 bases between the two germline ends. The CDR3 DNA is TGTGCCAGCGGCCGGAGGGGTGGGGGCCCCGGGGAGCTGTTTTTT. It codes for CASGRRGGGPGELFF.

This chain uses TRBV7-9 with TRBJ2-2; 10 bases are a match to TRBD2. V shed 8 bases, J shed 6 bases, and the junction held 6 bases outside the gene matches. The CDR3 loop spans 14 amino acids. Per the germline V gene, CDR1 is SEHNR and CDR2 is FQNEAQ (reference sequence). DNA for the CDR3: TGTGCCAGCTTGGCTAGCGGGAGTTCCGGGGAGCTGTTTTTT. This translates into CASLASGSSGELFF. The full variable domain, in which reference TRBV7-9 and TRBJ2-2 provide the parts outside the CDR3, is DTGVSQNPRHKITKRGQNVTFRCDPISEHNRLYWYRQTLGQGPEFLTYFQNEAQLEKSRLLSDRFSAERPKGSFSTLEIQRTEQGDSAMYLCASLASGSSGELFFGEGSRLTVL.

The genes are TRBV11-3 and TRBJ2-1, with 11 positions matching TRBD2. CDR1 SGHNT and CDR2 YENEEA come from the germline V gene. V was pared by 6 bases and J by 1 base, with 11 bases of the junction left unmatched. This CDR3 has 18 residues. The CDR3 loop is CASSLTRTSGSSYNEQFF. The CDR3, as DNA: TGTGCCAGCAGTCTCACTCGGACTAGCGGGTCTTCCTACAATGAGCAGTTCTTC. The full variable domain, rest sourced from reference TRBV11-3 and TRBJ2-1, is EAGVVQSPRYKIIEKKQPVAFWCNPISGHNTLYWYLQNLGQGPELLIRYENEEAVDDSQLPKDRFSAERLKGVDSTLKIQPAELGDSAVYLCASSLTRTSGSSYNEQFFGPGTRLTVL.

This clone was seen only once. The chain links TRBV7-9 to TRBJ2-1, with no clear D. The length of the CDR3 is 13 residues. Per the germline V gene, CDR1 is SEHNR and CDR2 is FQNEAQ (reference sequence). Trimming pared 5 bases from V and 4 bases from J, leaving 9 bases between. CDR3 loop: CASSLGRYNEQFF. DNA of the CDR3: TGTGCCAGCAGCCTCGGACGATACAATGAGCAGTTCTTC.